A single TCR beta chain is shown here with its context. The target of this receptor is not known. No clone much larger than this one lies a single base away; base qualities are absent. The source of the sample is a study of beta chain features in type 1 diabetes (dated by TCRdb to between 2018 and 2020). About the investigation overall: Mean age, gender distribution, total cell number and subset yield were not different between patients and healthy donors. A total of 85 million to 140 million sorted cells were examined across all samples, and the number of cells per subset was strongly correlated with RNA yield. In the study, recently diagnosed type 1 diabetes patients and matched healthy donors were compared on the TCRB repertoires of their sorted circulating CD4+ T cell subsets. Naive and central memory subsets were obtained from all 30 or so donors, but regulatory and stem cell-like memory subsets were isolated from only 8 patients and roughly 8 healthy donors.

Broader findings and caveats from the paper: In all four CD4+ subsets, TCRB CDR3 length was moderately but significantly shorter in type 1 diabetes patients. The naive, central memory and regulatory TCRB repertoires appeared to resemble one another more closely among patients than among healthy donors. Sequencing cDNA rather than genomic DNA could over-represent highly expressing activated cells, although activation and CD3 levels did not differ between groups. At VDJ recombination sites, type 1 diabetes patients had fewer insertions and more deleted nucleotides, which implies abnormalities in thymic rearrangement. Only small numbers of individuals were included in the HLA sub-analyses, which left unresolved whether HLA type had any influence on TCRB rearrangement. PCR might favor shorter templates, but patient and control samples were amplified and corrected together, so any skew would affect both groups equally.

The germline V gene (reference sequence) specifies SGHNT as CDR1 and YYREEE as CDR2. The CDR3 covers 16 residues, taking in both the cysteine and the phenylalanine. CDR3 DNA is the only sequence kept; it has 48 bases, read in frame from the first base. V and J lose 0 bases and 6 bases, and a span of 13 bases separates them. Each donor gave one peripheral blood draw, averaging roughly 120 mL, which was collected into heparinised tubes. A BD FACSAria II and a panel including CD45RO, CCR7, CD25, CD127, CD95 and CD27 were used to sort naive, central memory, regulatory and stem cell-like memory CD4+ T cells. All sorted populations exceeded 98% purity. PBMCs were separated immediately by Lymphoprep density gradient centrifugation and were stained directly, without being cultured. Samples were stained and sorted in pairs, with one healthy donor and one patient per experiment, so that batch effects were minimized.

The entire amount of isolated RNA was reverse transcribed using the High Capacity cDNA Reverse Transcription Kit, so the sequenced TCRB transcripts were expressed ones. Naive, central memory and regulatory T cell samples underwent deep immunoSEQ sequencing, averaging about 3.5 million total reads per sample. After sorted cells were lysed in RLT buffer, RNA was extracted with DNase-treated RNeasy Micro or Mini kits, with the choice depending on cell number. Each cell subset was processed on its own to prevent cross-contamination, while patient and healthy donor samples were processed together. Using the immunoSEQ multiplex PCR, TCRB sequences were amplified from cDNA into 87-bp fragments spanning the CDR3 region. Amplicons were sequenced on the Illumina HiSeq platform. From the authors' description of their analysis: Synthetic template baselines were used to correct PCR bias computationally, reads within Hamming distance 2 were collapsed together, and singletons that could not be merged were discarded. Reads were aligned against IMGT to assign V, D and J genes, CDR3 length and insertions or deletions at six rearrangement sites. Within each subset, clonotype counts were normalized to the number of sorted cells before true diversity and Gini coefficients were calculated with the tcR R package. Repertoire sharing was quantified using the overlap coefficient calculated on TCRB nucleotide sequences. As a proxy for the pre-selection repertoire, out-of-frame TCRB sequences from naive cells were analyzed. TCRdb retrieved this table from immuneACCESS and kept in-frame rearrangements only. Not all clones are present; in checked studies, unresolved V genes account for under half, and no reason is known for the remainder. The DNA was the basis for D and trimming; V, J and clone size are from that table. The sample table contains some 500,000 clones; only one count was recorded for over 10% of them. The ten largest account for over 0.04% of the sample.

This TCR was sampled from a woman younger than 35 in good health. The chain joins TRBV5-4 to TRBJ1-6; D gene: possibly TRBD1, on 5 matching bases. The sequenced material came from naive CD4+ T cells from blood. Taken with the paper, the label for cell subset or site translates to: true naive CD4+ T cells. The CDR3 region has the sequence CASSLAFRDGNSPLHF. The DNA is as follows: TGTGCCAGCAGCTTGGCCTTCCGGGACGGTAATTCACCCCTCCACTTT.